Presented here are 10 T cell receptor beta chains from one specimen sequenced in a study of T cell responses to AZD1222 COVID-19 vaccine. The table came from immunoSEQ multiplex PCR; TCRdb's copy has only in-frame clones and leaves some out. This repertoire shows roughly 150,000 clones, around nine tenths found once; its top ten account for around 1.5%. The sequencing here drew on peripheral blood, taken 28 days after the second AZD1222 dose. These receptors all stem from an adult who received the AZD1222 COVID-19 vaccine.

The rearrangement joins TRBV12-5 to TRBJ1-3; no clear D gene. The CDR3 loop spans 13 amino acids. The V and J ends lost 6 bases and 0 bases respectively, with 6 bases between them. From germline, CDR1 is LGHNT and CDR2 FRNRAP. The CDR3 loop reads CASGISSGNTIYF. CDR3 in DNA: TGTGCTAGTGGAATTAGCTCTGGAAACACCATATATTTT.

The rearrangement joins TRBV19 to TRBJ2-2; D unresolved. CDR1 and CDR2 from the germline V gene are LNHDA and SQIVND (reference sequence). This CDR3 comprises 14 residues. The V and J ends lost 1 base and 3 bases respectively, with 6 bases between them. The CDR3 is CASSIGSDTGELFF. The CDR3 coding sequence is TGTGCCAGTAGTATAGGCTCGGACACCGGGGAGCTGTTTTTT. Variable domain in full (rest from reference TRBV19 and TRBJ2-2): DGGITQSPKYLFRKEGQNVTLSCEQNLNHDAMYWYRQDPGQGLRLIYYSQIVNDFQKGDIAEGYSVSREKKESFPLTVTSAQKNPTAFYLCASSIGSDTGELFFGEGSRLTVL.

The chain carries TRBV11-1 and TRBJ1-1, with D possibly matching TRBD1 (6 bases). Germline V gene data show CDR1 as SGHAT and CDR2 as FQDESV (reference sequence). The CDR3 extends over 13 amino acids. V lost 5 bases to trimming and J lost 5 bases, with 12 bases between them. The CDR3 protein is CASSRRGGTEAFF. CDR3 in DNA: TGTGCCAGCAGCCGAAGGGGGGGTACTGAAGCTTTCTTT.

V usage is TRBV5-1 and J usage is TRBJ1-4; 10 bases match TRBD1. Trimming at V came to 2 bases and at J to 8 bases, leaving 6 bases not matched to a gene. The germline V gene encodes CDR1 SGHRS and CDR2 YFSETQ. The CDR3 runs to 15 residues. The CDR3 bases are TGCGCCAGCAGCTTAATCGGGACAGGGGACGAAAAACTGTTTTTT. This encodes CASSLIGTGDEKLFF.

J is TRBJ1-1 and V is TRBV5-1; the D gene is possibly TRBD1 (5 bases). Germline-derived CDR1 and CDR2 are SGHRS and YFSETQ. This CDR3 is built from 13 residues. V lost 4 bases and J lost 4, with 11 bases in between. This chain's CDR3 is CASSHGGRTEAFF. DNA of the CDR3: TGCGCCAGCAGCCACGGGGGACGCACTGAAGCTTTCTTT.

The chain joins TRBV20-1 to TRBJ1-1; a possible D gene is TRBD1 (5 bases). The length of the CDR3 is 11 residues. The V end lost 7 bases, the J end lost 4 bases, and 10 bases lay between the germline ends. The germline gives CDR1 DFQATT, CDR2 SNEGSKA (reference sequence). The CDR3 protein is CSVWGTTEAFF. CDR3 coding DNA: TGCAGTGTATGGGGCACCACTGAAGCTTTCTTT.

This chain uses TRBV6-1 with TRBJ1-3; D unclear. V was shortened by 1 base and J by 8 bases, with 6 bases between the two germline ends. Germline V lookup: CDR1 MNHNS, CDR2 SASEGT. This CDR3 is 12 amino acids long. Here the CDR3 reads CASSEVRDTIYF. DNA for the CDR3: TGTGCCAGCAGTGAAGTGCGGGACACCATATATTTT.

The CDR3 DNA reads TGCGCCAGCAGCTTGGACGGCGGTGGATATGGGAACACTGAAGCTTTCTTT. It specifies CASSLDGGGYGNTEAFF. The rearrangement joins TRBV5-1 to TRBJ1-1, with D hard to call. CDR1 and CDR2 (germline): SGHRS, YFSETQ. This CDR3 has 17 amino acids. V was shortened by 0 bases and J by 1 base, with 16 bases between the two germline ends.

Here the CDR3 reads CASSLPGQRYGYTF. For the CDR3, the DNA is TGTGCCAGCAGTCTACCGGGACAGAGATATGGCTACACCTTC. The chain joins TRBV28 to TRBJ1-2; 7 positions agree with TRBD1. V shed 5 bases and J 5 bases; nucleotides not matched to a gene: 8. The germline gives CDR1 MDHEN, CDR2 SYDVKM. The CDR3 has 14 residues.

This clone was observed a few times. V gene TRBV7-2 combines with J gene TRBJ1-2; D ambiguous. V lost 5 bases to trimming and J lost 5 bases, with 18 bases between them. Germline V gene lookup returns CDR1 SGHTA and CDR2 FQGNSA. CDR3 length: 15 residues. CDR3 protein: CASSIEPGMGYGYTF. The CDR3 bases are TGTGCCAGCAGCATCGAGCCGGGGATGGGGTATGGCTACACCTTC.